Each of the 6 T cell receptor beta chains below was sequenced from the same sample in a study of identical twins. In TCRdb, the 5' RACE reads were re-called with MiXCR into one record per CDR3 protein. The sample carries hundreds of thousands of distinct CDR3 sequences, about 12% recorded once. The sample was also linked to a second study, of yellow fever vaccine responses in identical twins.

The sequencing sample was made of CD8+ T cells sorted from blood. The receptors originated from a woman aged 18-29 years in good health.

This clonotype was seen ten or more times. The chain uses TRBV12-3 or TRBV12-4 and TRBJ2-1, with TRBD2 matching over 15 bases. The CDR3 spans 16 residues. V shed 5 bases and J 7 bases; nucleotides not matched to a gene: 6. The CDR3 bases are TGTGCCAGCAGTAGGGGACTAGCGGGAGGAGGGAATGAGCAGTTCTTC. It encodes CASSRGLAGGGNEQFF.

The chain combines TRBV5-1 with TRBJ2-1; 13 bases agree with TRBD2. Germline loops: CDR1 SGHRS, CDR2 YFSETQ. V lost 3 bases, J lost 6 bases, and 12 bases stayed unmatched. The CDR3 is 18 amino acids. The CDR3 sequence is CASSSPGLAGASPNEQFF. CDR3 nucleotides: TGCGCCAGCAGCTCCCCAGGACTAGCGGGAGCCAGCCCCAATGAGCAGTTCTTC. Combining the CDR3 with reference TRBV5-1 and TRBJ2-1 gives the whole variable domain KAGVTQTPRYLIKTRGQQVTLSCSPISGHRSVSWYQQTPGQGLQFLFEYFSETQRNKGNFPGRFSGRQFSNSRSEMNVSTLELGDSALYLCASSSPGLAGASPNEQFFGPGTRLTVL.

The chain is built from TRBV12-3 or TRBV12-4 and TRBJ2-2, with D possibly being TRBD1 (6 bases). V lost 10 bases to trimming and J lost 1 base, with 22 bases between them. This CDR3 is built from 17 residues. CDR3 amino acids: CATYTGTQGGNTGELFF. The CDR3 DNA reads as TGTGCCACCTACACCGGGACACAAGGGGGGAACACCGGGGAGCTGTTTTTT.

This clonotype was observed many times. This chain links TRBV7-6 with TRBJ1-4; TRBD1 aligns across 9 bases. The germline gives CDR1 SGHVS, CDR2 FNYEAQ. The CDR3 length is 16 residues. V lost 4 bases, J lost 5 bases, and 8 bases stayed unmatched. The CDR3 DNA follows: TGTGCCAGCAGCTGGGACAGGGTATTGTCGAATGAAAAACTGTTTTTT. Amino acids: CASSWDRVLSNEKLFF.

Many counts were recorded for this clonotype. The V gene is TRBV9, the J gene TRBJ2-3; D is ambiguous. The CDR3 has 13 amino acids. CDR1 SGDLS and CDR2 YYNGEE come from the germline V gene. Trimming removed 0 bases at V and 1 base at J, with 3 bases between. CDR3 in DNA: TGTGCCAGCAGCGTAGCGGGCACAGATACGCAGTATTTT. This gives the protein CASSVAGTDTQYF. The full variable domain, with the rest looked up from reference TRBV9 and TRBJ2-3, is DSGVTQTPKHLITATGQRVTLRCSPRSGDLSVYWYQQSLDQGLQFLIQYYNGEERAKGNILERFSAQQFPDLHSELNLSSLELGDSALYFCASSVAGTDTQYFGPGTRLTVL.

This clonotype was observed a handful of times. The V gene is TRBV12-3 or TRBV12-4, the J gene TRBJ1-1; the D gene is possibly TRBD1 (6 bases). The CDR3 has 16 residues. The ends were cut back, 6 bases at V and 4 bases at J, with 21 bases in the middle. CDR3 residues: CASRISSGQLSTEAFF. The CDR3 DNA follows: TGTGCCAGCAGAATTTCCTCCGGACAGCTTTCCACTGAAGCTTTCTTT.